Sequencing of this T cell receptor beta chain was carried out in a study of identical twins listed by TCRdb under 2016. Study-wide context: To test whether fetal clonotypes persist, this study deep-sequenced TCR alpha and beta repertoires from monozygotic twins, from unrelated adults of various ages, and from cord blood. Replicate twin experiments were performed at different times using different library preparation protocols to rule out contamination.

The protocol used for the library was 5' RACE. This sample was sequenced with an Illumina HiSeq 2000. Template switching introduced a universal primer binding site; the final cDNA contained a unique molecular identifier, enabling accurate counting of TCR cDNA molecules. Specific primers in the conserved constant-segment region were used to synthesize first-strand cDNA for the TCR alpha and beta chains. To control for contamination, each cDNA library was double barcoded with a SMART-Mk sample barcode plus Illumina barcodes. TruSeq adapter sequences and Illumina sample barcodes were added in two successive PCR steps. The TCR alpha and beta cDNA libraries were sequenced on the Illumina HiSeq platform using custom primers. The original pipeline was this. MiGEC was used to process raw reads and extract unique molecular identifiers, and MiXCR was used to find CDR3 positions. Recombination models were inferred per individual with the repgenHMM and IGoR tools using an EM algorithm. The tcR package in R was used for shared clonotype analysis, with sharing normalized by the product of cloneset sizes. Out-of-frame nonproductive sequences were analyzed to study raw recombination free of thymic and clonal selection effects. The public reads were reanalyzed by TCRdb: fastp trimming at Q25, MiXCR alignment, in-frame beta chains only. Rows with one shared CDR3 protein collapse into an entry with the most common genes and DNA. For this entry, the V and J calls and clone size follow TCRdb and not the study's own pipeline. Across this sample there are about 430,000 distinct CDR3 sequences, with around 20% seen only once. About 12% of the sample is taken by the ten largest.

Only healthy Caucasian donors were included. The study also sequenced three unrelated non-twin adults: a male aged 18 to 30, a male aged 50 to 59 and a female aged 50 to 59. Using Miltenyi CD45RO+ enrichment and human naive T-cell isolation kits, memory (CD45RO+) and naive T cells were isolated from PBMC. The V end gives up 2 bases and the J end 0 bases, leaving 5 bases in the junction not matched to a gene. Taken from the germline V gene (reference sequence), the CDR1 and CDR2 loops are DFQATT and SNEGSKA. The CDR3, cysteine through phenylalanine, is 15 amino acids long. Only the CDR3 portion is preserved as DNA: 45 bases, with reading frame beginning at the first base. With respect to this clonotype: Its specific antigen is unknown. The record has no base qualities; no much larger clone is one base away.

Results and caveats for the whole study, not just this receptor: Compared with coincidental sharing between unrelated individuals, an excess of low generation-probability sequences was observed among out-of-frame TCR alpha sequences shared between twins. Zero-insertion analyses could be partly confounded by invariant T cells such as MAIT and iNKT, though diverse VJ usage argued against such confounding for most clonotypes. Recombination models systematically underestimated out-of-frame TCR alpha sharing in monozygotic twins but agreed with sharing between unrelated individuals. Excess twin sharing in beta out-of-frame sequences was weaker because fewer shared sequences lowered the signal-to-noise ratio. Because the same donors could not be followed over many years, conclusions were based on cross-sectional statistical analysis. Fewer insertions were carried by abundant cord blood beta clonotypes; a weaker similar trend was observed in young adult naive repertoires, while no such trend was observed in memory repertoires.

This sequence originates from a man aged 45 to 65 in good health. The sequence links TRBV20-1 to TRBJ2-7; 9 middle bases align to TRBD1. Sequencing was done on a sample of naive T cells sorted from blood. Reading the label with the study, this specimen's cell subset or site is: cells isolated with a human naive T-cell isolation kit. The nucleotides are TGCAGTGCTAGAAGGTTACAGGGGGCCTCCTACGAGCAGTACTTC. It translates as CSARRLQGASYEQYF.